These T cell receptor beta chains were read from a single sample in a study of cytomegalovirus exposure and HLA in healthy donors. The assay was immunoSEQ multiplex PCR, and TCRdb's table has in-frame clones only and misses some. This sample contains about 70,000 clones. The specimen sequenced was PBMCs. The receptors here all came from a female donor in good health and CMV-seropositive. CDR3s include the opening cysteine and the closing phenylalanine or tryptophan. Each record gives: V gene, D gene, J gene, CDR3 protein, CDR3 DNA. A D gene is named only where the DNA matches it firmly.

>TRBV5-1|TRBD1|TRBJ1-1
CASSDSSTGRNTEAFF
TGCGCCAGCTCGGACTCATCGACAGGGCGAAACACTGAAGCTTTCTTT
>TRBV7-3|.|TRBJ1-1
CASSRDKNTEAFF
TGTGCCAGCAGCCGGGACAAGAACACTGAAGCTTTCTTT
>TRBV6-6|.|TRBJ1-5
CASSPQGNSNQPQHF
TGTGCCAGCAGTCCCCAGGGGAATAGCAATCAGCCCCAGCATTTT
>TRBV29-1|TRBD1|TRBJ2-7
CSVETGAPEQYF
TGCAGCGTAGAAACAGGGGCTCCCGAGCAGTACTTC
>TRBV30|.|TRBJ2-7
CAGSVGWRGAYEQYF
TGTGCCGGGAGTGTAGGTTGGAGGGGAGCCTACGAGCAGTACTTC
>TRBV15|TRBD2|TRBJ2-1
CATSRDELAGPYNEQFF
TGTGCCACCAGCAGAGATGAACTAGCGGGTCCCTACAATGAGCAGTTCTTC
>TRBV11-2|.|TRBJ1-2
CASSLVRGGMDYGYTF
TGTGCCAGCAGCTTAGTGCGGGGGGGTATGGACTATGGCTACACCTTC
>TRBV6-5|.|TRBJ1-2
CASIPNLQGTYGYTF
TGTGCCAGCATTCCAAACCTTCAGGGGACCTATGGCTACACCTTC
>TRBV28|.|TRBJ1-2
CASSSSYGLGPLNYGYTF
TGTGCCAGCAGTTCATCGTATGGGCTGGGTCCCCTTAACTATGGCTACACCTTC
>TRBV5-1|TRBD1|TRBJ1-5
CASSLGPSDRGSTYNQPQHF
TGCGCCAGCAGCTTGGGCCCATCAGACAGGGGGTCCACTTACAATCAGCCCCAGCATTTT
>TRBV2|.|TRBJ1-1
CASSTDGGNTEAFF
TGTGCCAGCAGTACTGACGGAGGGAACACTGAAGCTTTCTTT
>TRBV10-3|TRBD2|TRBJ2-7
CAISNRTRRGNYEQYF
TGTGCCATCAGTAACCGGACTAGAAGGGGCAACTACGAGCAGTACTTC
>TRBV27|TRBD1|TRBJ2-2
CASKHGQGNTGELFF
TGTGCCAGCAAACACGGACAGGGAAACACCGGGGAGCTGTTTTTT
>TRBV5-1|.|TRBJ1-4
CASSTIPTNEKLFF
TGCGCCAGCAGTACAATCCCAACTAATGAAAAACTGTTTTTT
>TRBV5-1|.|TRBJ2-3
CATYGGDSFTTDTQYF
TGCGCCACCTACGGAGGAGATTCATTTACCACAGATACGCAGTATTTT
>TRBV13|.|TRBJ2-5
CARLVQETQYF
TGTGCCAGATTAGTTCAAGAGACCCAGTACTTC
>TRBV6-5|.|TRBJ2-2
CASSFRQWNTGELFF
TGTGCCAGCAGTTTCAGACAGTGGAACACCGGGGAGCTGTTTTTT
>TRBV5-6|.|TRBJ2-7
CASSLAANYKSSYEQYF
TGTGCCAGCAGCCTAGCCGCCAACTACAAGAGCTCCTACGAGCAGTACTTC
>TRBV4-3|TRBD2|TRBJ2-1
CASSQLTSAEQFF
TGCGCCAGCAGCCAACTAACTAGCGCTGAGCAGTTCTTC
>TRBV19|.|TRBJ1-1
CASSTWNNIRGTEAFF
TGTGCCAGTAGTACGTGGAACAATATAAGGGGCACTGAAGCTTTCTTT
>TRBV18|.|TRBJ1-3
CASSPLRGNGNTIYF
TGTGCCAGCTCACCACTCAGGGGAAATGGAAACACCATATATTTT
>TRBV4-3|TRBD1|TRBJ2-5
CASSQEGTGVWEQYF
TGCGCCAGCAGCCAAGAGGGGACAGGGGTTTGGGAGCAGTACTTC
>TRBV2|.|TRBJ1-2
CASKDLGQKPYGYTF
TGTGCCAGCAAGGATTTGGGGCAGAAACCTTATGGCTACACCTTC
>TRBV19|TRBD1|TRBJ1-1
CASKDRQNTEAFF
TGTGCCAGTAAGGACAGGCAGAACACTGAAGCTTTCTTT
>TRBV15|TRBD1|TRBJ1-2
CATSRGQLDYGYTF
TGTGCCACCAGCAGGGGACAGCTAGACTATGGCTACACCTTC
>TRBV25-1|TRBD1|TRBJ2-7
CASSDFGTGPYEQYF
TGTGCCAGCAGTGATTTTGGGACAGGCCCCTACGAGCAGTACTTC
>TRBV6-6|.|TRBJ1-1
CASSRVSGNSEAFF
TGTGCCAGCAGTCGAGTCTCAGGGAATTCTGAAGCTTTCTTT
>TRBV4-3|TRBD1|TRBJ1-2
CASSLGTGVIGAPNYGYTF
TGCGCCAGCAGCCTTGGGACAGGGGTCATCGGGGCTCCTAACTATGGCTACACCTTC
>TRBV6-1|TRBD2|TRBJ2-5
CASSELGLAGEEETQYF
TGTGCCAGCAGTGAATTAGGGCTAGCGGGAGAAGAAGAGACCCAGTACTTC
>TRBV6-6|TRBD1|TRBJ1-4
CASAPDRGGNEKLFF
TGTGCCAGCGCCCCGGACAGGGGAGGGAATGAAAAACTGTTTTTT